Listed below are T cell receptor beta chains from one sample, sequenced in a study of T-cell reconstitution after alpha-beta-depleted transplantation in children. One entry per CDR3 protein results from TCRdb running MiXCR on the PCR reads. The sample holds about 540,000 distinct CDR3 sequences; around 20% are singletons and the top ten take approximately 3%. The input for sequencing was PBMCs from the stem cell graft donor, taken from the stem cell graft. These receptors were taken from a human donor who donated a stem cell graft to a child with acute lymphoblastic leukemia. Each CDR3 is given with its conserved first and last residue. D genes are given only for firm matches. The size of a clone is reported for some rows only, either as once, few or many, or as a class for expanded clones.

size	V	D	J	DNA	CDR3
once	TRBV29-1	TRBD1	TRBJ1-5	TGCAGCGTTAACACAGGGGGGAATCAGCCCCAGCATTTT	CSVNTGGNQPQHF
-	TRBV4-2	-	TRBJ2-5	TGTGCCAGCAGCCAAGTCCAAGACTTTAAAGAGACCCAGTACTTC	CASSQVQDFKETQYF
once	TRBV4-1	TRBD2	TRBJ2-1	TGCGCCAGCAACCAATTGACTAGCGGGGGGAGGGATGAGCAGTTCTTC	CASNQLTSGGRDEQFF
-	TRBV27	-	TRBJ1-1	TGTGCCAGCAGTTTTCTCGGCCCCACTGAAGCTTTCTTT	CASSFLGPTEAFF
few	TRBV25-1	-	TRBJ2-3	TGTGCCAGCAGTGACGGTGGGGGGATGCCCCAGGATACGCAGTATTTT	CASSDGGGMPQDTQYF
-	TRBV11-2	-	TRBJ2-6	TGTGCCAGCAGCCCCCATAGTGGTCCGTCCCCCGGCAACGTCCTGACTTTC	CASSPHSGPSPGNVLTF
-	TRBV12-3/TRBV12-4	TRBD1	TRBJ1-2	TGTGCCAGCAGCCCGGGACAGCGGAACTATGGCTACACCTTC	CASSPGQRNYGYTF
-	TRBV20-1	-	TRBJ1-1	TGCAGTGCCCTTGAAAATATGAACACTGAAGCTTTCTTT	CSALENMNTEAFF
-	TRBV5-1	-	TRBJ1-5	TGCGCCAGCAGCAAGGGGCCGTCATGGCAGCCCCAGCATTTT	CASSKGPSWQPQHF
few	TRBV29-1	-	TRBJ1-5	TGCAGCGTGGGCCCAGTGGGGGAACAGCCCCAGCATTTT	CSVGPVGEQPQHF
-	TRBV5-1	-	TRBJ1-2	TGCGCCAGCAGCTTGTCTCAGGGAGCCCTTGACTATGGCTACACCTTC	CASSLSQGALDYGYTF
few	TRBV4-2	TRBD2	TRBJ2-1	TGTGCCAGCAGCATAGGGACTAGCGGGAGGTTTTTTGTGAGCAATGAGCAGTTCTTC	CASSIGTSGRFFVSNEQFF
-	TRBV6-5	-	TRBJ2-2	TGTGCCAGCAGTTACTCGATCCGGAACACCGGGGAGCTGTTTTTT	CASSYSIRNTGELFF
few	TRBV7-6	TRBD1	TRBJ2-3	TGTGCCAGCAGCCGCCCCGGGACAGTTAGCACAGATACGCAGTATTTT	CASSRPGTVSTDTQYF
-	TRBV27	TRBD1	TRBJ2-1	TGTGCCAGCACCGGGACAGACAATGAGCAGTTCTTC	CASTGTDNEQFF
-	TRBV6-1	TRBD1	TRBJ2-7	TGTGCCAGCAGTCAGCCCGACAGGGGGAGCTACGAGCAGTACTTC	CASSQPDRGSYEQYF
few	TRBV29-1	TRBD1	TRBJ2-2	TGCAGCGCCGGACAGGGGGCGTTCGGGGAGCTGTTTTTT	CSAGQGAFGELFF
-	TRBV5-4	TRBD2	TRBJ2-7	TGTGCCAGCAGCCCCTCCAGGACTAGCGGCCCCTACGAGCAGTACTTC	CASSPSRTSGPYEQYF
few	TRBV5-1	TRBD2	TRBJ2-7	TGCGCCAGCAGCTTGGGGACTAGCGGGACCTACGAGCAGTACTTC	CASSLGTSGTYEQYF
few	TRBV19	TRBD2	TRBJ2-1	TGTGCCAGTACTCGTAGCGGGAGGGGGGCCTACAATGAGCAGTTCTTC	CASTRSGRGAYNEQFF
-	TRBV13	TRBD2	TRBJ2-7	TGTGCCAGCAGCTTGGGGACTAGCGGGAACTACGAGCAGTACTTC	CASSLGTSGNYEQYF
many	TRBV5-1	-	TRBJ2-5	TGTGCCAGCAGCTTAGGGAGCGGAGAGACCCAGTACTTC	CASSLGSGETQYF
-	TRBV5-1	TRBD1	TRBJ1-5	TGCGCCAGCATCAGGACAGGAGAAGGGGTTAGCAATCAGCCCCAGCATTTT	CASIRTGEGVSNQPQHF
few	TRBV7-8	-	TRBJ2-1	TGTGCCAGCAGCTTATTGGCTACGGCGGCAGAGCCCTACAATGAGCAGTTCTTC	CASSLLATAAEPYNEQFF
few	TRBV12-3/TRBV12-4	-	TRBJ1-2	TGTGCCAGCAGTTTGGGGGAGCTTTATGGCTACACCTTC	CASSLGELYGYTF
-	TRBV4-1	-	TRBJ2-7	TGCGCCAGCAGCCAAGTGGTCGCGGCCTACGAGCAGTACTTC	CASSQVVAAYEQYF
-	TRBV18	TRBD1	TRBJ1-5	TGTGCCAGCTCACAGCAAACAGGGGGCGGTCAGCCCCAGCATTTT	CASSQQTGGGQPQHF
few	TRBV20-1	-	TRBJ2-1	TGCAGTGCTAACTTAGAGGGCAATGAGCAGTTCTTC	CSANLEGNEQFF
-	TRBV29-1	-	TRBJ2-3	TGCAGCGTTGCGCATATTCCCACAGATACGCAGTATTTT	CSVAHIPTDTQYF
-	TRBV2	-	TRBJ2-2	TGTGCCAGCAGTGATAGTTTTGCTGGCACCGGGGAGCTGTTTTTT	CASSDSFAGTGELFF
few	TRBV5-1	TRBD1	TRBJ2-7	TGCGCCAGCAGCACATGGACAGGCGACGCCTACGAGCAGTACTTC	CASSTWTGDAYEQYF
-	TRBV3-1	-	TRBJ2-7	TGTGCCAGCAGCCAAGAATGGCGCGAGCAGTACTTC	CASSQEWREQYF
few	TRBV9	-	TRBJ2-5	TGTGCCAGCACACACGGTGAGGGCATCGCGGAGACCCAGTACTTC	CASTHGEGIAETQYF
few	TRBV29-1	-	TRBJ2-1	TGCAGCGTTGAAGATCGGATAGAGCAGTTCTTC	CSVEDRIEQFF
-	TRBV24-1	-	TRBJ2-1	TGTGCCACCAGTGATCCCGGGATTGGGTCCTACAATGAGCAGTTCTTC	CATSDPGIGSYNEQFF
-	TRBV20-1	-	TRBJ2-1	TGCAGTGCGCCGGCTAGCCTTTTCAATGAGCAGTTCTTC	CSAPASLFNEQFF
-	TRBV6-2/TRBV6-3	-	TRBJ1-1	TGTGCCAGCAGTTACCCCGACCAATACTTCATGAACACTGAAGCTTTCTTT	CASSYPDQYFMNTEAFF
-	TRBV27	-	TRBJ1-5	TGTGCCAGCAGTCTAGGGGCAGGGATGAACAATCAGCCCCAGCATTTT	CASSLGAGMNNQPQHF
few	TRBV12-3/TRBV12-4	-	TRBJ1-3	TGTGCCAGCAGTTTATGGGAAGCTGGAAACACCATATATTTT	CASSLWEAGNTIYF
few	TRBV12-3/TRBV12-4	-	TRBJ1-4	TGTGCCAGCAGCCCACAGCGTAATGAAAAACTGTTTTTT	CASSPQRNEKLFF
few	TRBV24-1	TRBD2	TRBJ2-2	TGTGCCACCAGTGATTTGACCGGGACTAGCATCACCGGGGAGCTGTTTTTT	CATSDLTGTSITGELFF
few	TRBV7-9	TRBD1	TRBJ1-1	TGTGCCAGCAGCCCGTGGACAGGGGGCACTGAAGCTTTCTTT	CASSPWTGGTEAFF
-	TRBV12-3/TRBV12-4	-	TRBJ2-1	TGTGCCAGCGGTCTGGGGAATGTTCCTTCATACAATGAGCAGTTCTTC	CASGLGNVPSYNEQFF
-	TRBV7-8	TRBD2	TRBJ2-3	TGTGCCAGCAGCTTAGCGCGGGTAGCGGGAGTGGCAACAGATACGCAGTATTTT	CASSLARVAGVATDTQYF
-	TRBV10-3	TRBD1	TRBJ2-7	TGTGCCATCGCAGGGACAGGGGGACGAGCCTACGAGCAGTACTTC	CAIAGTGGRAYEQYF
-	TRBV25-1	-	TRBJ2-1	TGTGCCAGCAGTGAATATGGGGGGCAGATTACCAATGAGCAGTTCTTC	CASSEYGGQITNEQFF
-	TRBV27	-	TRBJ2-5	TGTGCCAGCAGAACTATCATAGGGTCTCAAGAGACCCAGTACTTC	CASRTIIGSQETQYF
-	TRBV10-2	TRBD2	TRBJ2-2	TGCGCCAGCAATCCCGCCGGGGCGCAAGGACTAGCGGTGATCACCGGGGAGCTGTTTTTT	CASNPAGAQGLAVITGELFF
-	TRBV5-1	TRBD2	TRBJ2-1	TGCGCCAGCAGCTTGGTGGGCCGGGGACTAGCGGGAGTGCAGGAGCAGTTCTTC	CASSLVGRGLAGVQEQFF
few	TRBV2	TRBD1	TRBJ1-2	TGTGCCAGCACGAGGACAGGGTCTCCTAACTATGGCTACACCTTC	CASTRTGSPNYGYTF
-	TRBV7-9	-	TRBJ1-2	TGTGCCAGCATACGTAATACAGGGACCTATGGCTACACCTTC	CASIRNTGTYGYTF
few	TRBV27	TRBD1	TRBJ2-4	TGTGCCAGCAGTGAGGAGACAGGGGTGAGGTACTTC	CASSEETGVRYF
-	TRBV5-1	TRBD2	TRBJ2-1	TGCGCCAGCAGCCTAGGGACTAGCGTCGACAATGAGCAGTTCTTC	CASSLGTSVDNEQFF
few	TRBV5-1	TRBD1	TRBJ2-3	TGCGCCAGCAGCAGACAGGGGCCTAGCACAGATACGCAGTATTTT	CASSRQGPSTDTQYF